A selection of T cell receptor beta chains follows, all from one sample in a study of T cells in pancreatic ductal adenocarcinoma. Clones were sequenced by immunoSEQ multiplex PCR, and TCRdb holds only the in-frame ones, with some missing. The sample carries roughly 11,000 clones, about nine tenths recorded once. Sequenced material: PBMCs. The receptors originated from a human donor with pancreatic ductal adenocarcinoma. Both conserved end residues are part of each CDR3. A D gene is named only where the DNA matches it firmly.

d_gene: .
v_gene: TRBV10-2
j_gene: TRBJ1-5
CDR3aa: CASSRAGHSNQPQHF
CDR3nt: TGCGCCAGCAGCAGGGCCGGACATAGCAATCAGCCCCAGCATTTT

d_gene: .
v_gene: TRBV5-6
j_gene: TRBJ2-7
CDR3aa: CASSLAPPAGLYEQYF
CDR3nt: TGTGCCAGCAGCTTGGCCCCTCCAGCAGGGCTCTACGAGCAGTACTTC

d_gene: .
v_gene: TRBV6-6
j_gene: TRBJ2-3
CDR3aa: CASSYSTGDTQYF
CDR3nt: TGTGCCAGCAGTTACTCGACAGGAGATACGCAGTATTTT

d_gene: TRBD1
v_gene: TRBV6-6
j_gene: TRBJ2-7
CDR3aa: CASRPPGTGVNEQYF
CDR3nt: TGTGCCAGCAGACCACCCGGGACAGGGGTCAACGAGCAGTACTTC

d_gene: TRBD2
v_gene: TRBV9
j_gene: TRBJ2-2
CDR3aa: CASSGGLAGPNTGELFF
CDR3nt: TGTGCCAGCAGCGGGGGACTAGCGGGACCGAACACCGGGGAGCTGTTTTTT